The 29 T cell receptor beta chains presented below share a single source sample, sequenced in a study of T cells in Graves' hyperthyroidism and ophthalmopathy. RNA transcripts served as the template for amplifying TCR beta CDR3 regions. HTBI primers were employed in a first-round RT-PCR of the TCR CDR3. TCRdb redid the calling of the multiplex PCR reads with MiXCR, one entry per CDR3 protein. The sample has 300,000 to 400,000 distinct CDR3 sequences, about 14% seen once. The sample was blood. The source is a woman aged 30 to 39 with Graves' ophthalmopathy.

This clonotype came up many times. The gene calls are TRBV7-2 and TRBJ1-2; D remains unclear. The CDR3 covers 13 residues. With 4 bases removed from V and 4 bases from J, the gap between germline ends came to 10 bases. Germline V gene sequence: CDR1 SGHTA, CDR2 FQGNSA. CDR3 nucleotide sequence: TGTGCCAGCAGCTCTCGAACTGTCTATGGCTACACCTTC. Translated: CASSSRTVYGYTF. Drawing the rest from reference TRBV7-2 and TRBJ1-2, the complete variable domain is GAGVSQSPSNKVTEKGKDVELRCDPISGHTALYWYRQSLGQGLEFLIYFQGNSAPDKSGLPSDRFSAERTGGSVSTLTIQRTQQEDSAVYLCASSSRTVYGYTFGSGTRLTVV.

The chain combines TRBV4-2 with TRBJ2-7; D is possibly TRBD2 (5 bases). The germline V and J ends were trimmed by 6 bases and 5 bases, with 14 bases remaining between them. The CDR3 sequence is 13 residues long. Germline CDR1 reads LGHNA; CDR2 reads YNFKEQ. The CDR3 here is CASRLEGSHEQYF. For the CDR3, the DNA is TGTGCCAGCAGGCTTGAGGGATCCCACGAGCAGTACTTC.

V and J are TRBV20-1 and TRBJ2-3; D may be TRBD1 (6 bases). Germline lookup yields CDR1 DFQATT and CDR2 SNEGSKA (reference sequence). Trimming removed 6 bases from V and 1 base from J, with 11 bases in between. The CDR3 covers 13 residues. DNA for the CDR3: TGCAGTGCGATGGGGGCCGGCACAGATACGCAGTATTTT. Its protein product is CSAMGAGTDTQYF.

As to this clonotype: A clone one base away is much larger, so this may be a read error. The CDR3 region is CSAMRLAGDLSPYEQYF. CDR3 DNA sequence: TGCAGTGCTATGCGACTAGCGGGGGACCTCTCGCCCTACGAGCAGTACTTC. The chain uses TRBV20-1 and TRBJ2-7; 12 positions agree with TRBD2. The CDR3 is made up of 17 amino acids. CDR1 and CDR2 (germline): DFQATT, SNEGSKA (reference sequence). Trimming cost V 4 bases and J 2 bases; bases outside gene matches: 12.

This clonotype has at least ten counts. The DNA of the CDR3 is TGTGCCAGCTCATTAGGACAGGGTGATTATGGCTACACCTTC. Translation gives CASSLGQGDYGYTF. The chain joins TRBV18 to TRBJ1-2; 8 bases match TRBD1. The CDR3 spans 14 residues. V gave up 5 bases and J gave up 5 bases; unmatched junction bases: 7. Germline V CDR1 and CDR2: KGHSH, LQKENI. The variable domain in full, with the rest retrieved from reference TRBV18 and TRBJ1-2, is NAGVMQNPRHLVRRRGQEARLRCSPMKGHSHVYWYRQLPEEGLKFMVYLQKENIIDESGMPKERFSAEFPKEGPSILRIQQVVRGDSAAYFCASSLGQGDYGYTFGSGTRLTVV.

The chain links TRBV7-9 to TRBJ1-4, with TRBD1 as a possible D gene (5 bases). The V end was cut by 2 bases, the J end by 8 bases, with 18 bases between. CDR1 is SEHNR, CDR2 FQNEAQ, per germline (reference sequence). There are 16 residues in the CDR3. The CDR3 loop reads CASSLISGREGEKLFF. The CDR3, as DNA: TGTGCCAGCAGCTTAATCAGCGGCAGGGAGGGCGAAAAACTGTTTTTT.

This clonotype was counted ten times or more. The chain is built from TRBV20-1 and TRBJ2-7; D may correspond to TRBD1 or TRBD2 (5 bases each). Per the germline V gene, CDR1 is DFQATT and CDR2 is SNEGSKA (reference sequence). This CDR3 comprises 14 residues. V gave up 2 bases and J gave up 3 bases, with 14 bases separating them. Here the CDR3 reads CSARPGRTLYEQYF. CDR3 bases: TGCAGTGCTAGACCGGGACGGACCCTCTACGAGCAGTACTTC.

At least ten counts were recorded for this clonotype. This rearrangement joins TRBV30 to TRBJ2-1, with a weak D call TRBD2 (6 bases). This CDR3 contains 15 residues. V was shortened by 5 bases and J by 0 bases, with 14 bases between the two germline ends. The germline V gene encodes CDR1 GTSNPN and CDR2 SVGIG (reference sequence). The CDR3 sequence: CAWGGLDSSYNEQFF. CDR3 nucleotide sequence: TGTGCCTGGGGGGGACTCGACAGCTCCTACAATGAGCAGTTCTTC. Based on the CDR3 plus reference TRBV30 and TRBJ2-1, the full variable domain is SQTIHQWPATLVQPVGSPLSLECTVEGTSNPNLYWYRQAAGRGLQLLFYSVGIGQISSEVPQNLSASRPQDRQFILSSKKLLLSDSGFYLCAWGGLDSSYNEQFFGPGTRLTVL.

This clonotype was counted at least ten times. V and J are TRBV20-1 and TRBJ2-7, with 9 bases aligning to TRBD1. The length of the CDR3 is 14 residues. V shed 7 bases and J 5 bases; nucleotides not matched to a gene: 12. The germline CDR1 and CDR2 sequences are DFQATT and SNEGSKA (reference sequence). The CDR3 DNA sequence: TGCAGTGTTACCTATGGGACAGGGACCAACGAGCAGTACTTC. It encodes CSVTYGTGTNEQYF.

This clonotype appeared many times. V usage is TRBV28 and J usage is TRBJ2-1; D is unclear. This CDR3 is 11 amino acids long. Germline V CDR1 and CDR2: MDHEN, SYDVKM. Trimming cost V 6 bases and J 9 bases, with 9 bases left between them. Here the CDR3 DNA reads TGTGCCAGCAGCCGGGTTGTTGAGCAGTTCTTC. This sequence encodes CASSRVVEQFF.

This clonotype has ten or more counts. The rearrangement links TRBV7-8 to TRBJ1-4; no definite D call. Germline assignment: CDR1 SGHVS and CDR2 FQNEAQ. The V and J ends lost 1 base and 4 bases respectively, with 7 bases between them. This CDR3 is built from 14 residues. The CDR3 DNA is TGTGCCAGCAGCTTAGGCCGGTTTAATGAAAAACTGTTTTTT. Translating gives CASSLGRFNEKLFF.

There are many counts of this clonotype. J is TRBJ1-5 and V is TRBV28; D may be TRBD1 (6 bases). The V gene's germline CDR1 is MDHEN and CDR2 SYDVKM. Trimming shortened V by 7 bases and J by 3 bases, and 13 bases separated the two germline ends. There are 14 residues in the CDR3. This CDR3 reads CASKGGRINQPQHF. Written as DNA, the CDR3 is TGTGCCAGCAAAGGGGGACGGATCAATCAGCCCCAGCATTTT.

The chain uses TRBV3-1 and TRBJ2-5; D is ambiguous. CDR1 is LGHDT and CDR2 is YNNKEL in the germline V gene (reference sequence). With 6 bases removed from V and 13 bases from J, the gap between germline ends came to 15 bases. This CDR3 is built from 11 residues. The CDR3 DNA follows: TGTGCCAGCAGTTACGCTGGCTTGGGGTACTTC. Its translation is CASSYAGLGYF.

This clonotype was detected ten times or more. CDR3 loop: CASSPGTAGNTIYF. In nucleotides, the CDR3 is TGTGCCAGCTCACCCGGGACAGCGGGAAACACCATATATTTT. The chain is built from TRBV18 and TRBJ1-3, with 7 bases that match TRBD1. After removal of 3 bases from V and 4 bases from J, the junction contained 3 bases not matched to a gene. The CDR3 totals 14 residues. CDR1 is KGHSH, CDR2 LQKENI, per germline.

This clonotype occurred many times. V is TRBV7-2 and J is TRBJ2-1; D is undetermined. The CDR3 has 15 amino acids. The germline V and J ends were trimmed by 7 bases and 0 bases, with 13 bases remaining between them. Germline-derived CDR1 and CDR2 are SGHTA and FQGNSA. CDR3 sequence reads: CASKALLSSYNEQFF. The DNA for the CDR3 is TGTGCCAGCAAGGCCCTTCTAAGCTCCTACAATGAGCAGTTCTTC.

This clonotype has at least ten counts. The chain combines TRBV27 with TRBJ1-4, with 9 bases fitting TRBD1. Germline V gene lookup returns CDR1 MNHEY and CDR2 SMNVEV (reference sequence). The CDR3 has 16 amino acids. Trimming at V came to 6 bases and at J to 5 bases, leaving 10 bases not matched to a gene. The CDR3 region has the DNA TGTGCCAGCAGATCGAACGGACAGGGGCTAAATGAAAAACTGTTTTTT. This gives the protein CASRSNGQGLNEKLFF. Using reference TRBV27 and TRBJ1-4 for the parts outside the CDR3, the full variable domain is EAQVTQNPRYLITVTGKKLTVTCSQNMNHEYMSWYRQDPGLGLRQIYYSMNVEVTDKGDVPEGYKVSRKEKRNFPLILESPSPNQTSLYFCASRSNGQGLNEKLFFGSGTQLSVL.

As for this clonotype: This sequence may be a read error, since a much larger clone differs from it by one base. V and J are TRBV27 and TRBJ2-7; D not resolved. Trimming removed 8 bases at V and 0 bases at J, with 11 bases between. The CDR3 spans 13 residues. Germline V gene sequence: CDR1 MNHEY, CDR2 SMNVEV (reference sequence). In nucleotides, the CDR3 is TGTGCCAGCGGTGTCCGACCCTCCTACGAGCAGTACTTC. It specifies CASGVRPSYEQYF.

This clonotype was picked up many times. The rearrangement links TRBV2 to TRBJ2-5, with 12 bases identical to TRBD2. The V and J ends lost 6 bases and 2 bases, in that order; junction bases with no gene match: 4. The length of the CDR3 is 15 residues. The germline CDR1 and CDR2 sequences are SNHLY and FYNNEI. Written as DNA, the CDR3 is TGTGCCAGCAGCGCACTAGCGGGGGGACAAGAGACCCAGTACTTC. This translates into CASSALAGGQETQYF. The whole variable domain, filled in from reference TRBV2 and TRBJ2-5, reads EPEVTQTPSHQVTQMGQEVILRCVPISNHLYFYWYRQILGQKVEFLVSFYNNEISEKSEIFDDQFSVERPDGSNFTLKIRSTKLEDSAMYFCASSALAGGQETQYFGPGTRLLVL.

This clonotype appeared many times. The rearrangement joins TRBV11-2 to TRBJ1-3; no reliable D call. Germline assignment: CDR1 SGHAT and CDR2 FQNNGV. The V end lost 2 bases, the J end lost 2 bases, and 4 bases lay between the germline ends. The CDR3 is made up of 13 amino acids. CDR3 in amino acids: CASSLLAGNTIYF. The CDR3 coding sequence is TGTGCCAGCAGCTTATTAGCTGGAAACACCATATATTTT.

The chain joins TRBV5-1 to TRBJ2-2; TRBD2 agrees at 12 bases. Germline lookup yields CDR1 SGHRS and CDR2 YFSETQ. V was clipped by 4 bases and J by 9 bases; unmatched bases: 7. The CDR3 runs 15 residues. The CDR3 loop reads CASSGPGLAGRELFF. The CDR3 bases are TGCGCCAGCAGCGGACCGGGACTAGCGGGCAGGGAGCTGTTTTTT.

At least ten counts were recorded for this clonotype. The rearrangement joins TRBV11-3 to TRBJ2-3, with D maybe TRBD1 (6 bases). Germline CDR1 and CDR2: SGHNT and YENEEA. The V and J ends lost 2 bases and 0 bases respectively, with 12 bases between them. The CDR3 spans 16 residues. The CDR3 DNA reads TGTGCCAGCAGCTTATTTGGGGGCACTAGCACAGATACGCAGTATTTT. This gives the protein CASSLFGGTSTDTQYF.

This clonotype was recorded at least ten times. This sequence joins TRBV6-1 and TRBJ1-1, with 8 bases that match TRBD1. Germline V CDR1 and CDR2: MNHNS, SASEGT. This CDR3 has 17 residues. With 4 bases clipped from V and 0 bases from J, the junction kept 10 bases outside the gene matches. The CDR3 bases are TGTGCCAGCAGTGGCGGGACAGGCGGAATCATGAACACTGAAGCTTTCTTT. The encoded protein is CASSGGTGGIMNTEAFF.

This clonotype has at least ten counts. The chain links TRBV20-1 to TRBJ1-2; D call uncertain. Deletions cut 3 bases from V and 4 bases from J, with 15 bases between. The germline V gene encodes CDR1 DFQATT and CDR2 SNEGSKA (reference sequence). The CDR3 totals 14 residues. CDR3 in amino acids: CSASGRMRSYGYTF. CDR3 nucleotide sequence: TGCAGTGCTAGTGGTCGGATGAGGAGCTATGGCTACACCTTC.

This clonotype was detected ten times or more. V usage is TRBV9 and J usage is TRBJ1-1; D is ambiguous. Trimming left V 4 bases short and J 6 bases short, with 16 bases between. The CDR3 has 14 amino acids. The germline CDR1 and CDR2 sequences are SGDLS and YYNGEE. CDR3 protein: CASSIRPGIAEAFF. The DNA for the CDR3 is TGTGCCAGCAGCATAAGACCGGGTATCGCTGAAGCTTTCTTT.

This clonotype has just a few counts. This chain uses TRBV24-1 with TRBJ1-2; possible D gene TRBD1, 6 bases. The CDR3 is 13 residues long. V lost 4 bases and J lost 7, with 12 bases in between. CDR1 is KGHDR, CDR2 SFDVKD, per germline. CDR3 region: CATSDAGGGGYTF. CDR3 bases: TGTGCCACCAGTGACGCCGGGGGCGGTGGCTACACCTTC.

The chain has TRBV6-2 or TRBV6-3 and TRBJ2-1; D is unclear. Germline assignment: CDR1 MNHEY and CDR2 SVGEGT. The CDR3 contains 16 residues. Trimming cost V 6 bases and J 0 bases, with 15 bases left between them. The CDR3 region has the DNA TGTGCCAGCAGGCTCCGGTTAAGCAGCTCCTACAATGAGCAGTTCTTC. Translation: CASRLRLSSSYNEQFF.

This clonotype has at least ten counts. The chain is built from TRBV7-2 and TRBJ1-5; D is possibly TRBD1 (5 bases). CDR1 is SGHTA and CDR2 is FQGNSA in the germline V gene. The CDR3 covers 15 residues. Trimming took 5 bases from V and 4 from J, leaving 15 bases between them. The DNA of the CDR3 is TGTGCCAGCAGCCCGGGAAGGGGCTATAATCAGCCCCAGCATTTT. This codes for CASSPGRGYNQPQHF.

V gene TRBV14 combines with J gene TRBJ1-1; D is ambiguous. This CDR3 has 14 residues. The germline V gene encodes CDR1 SGHDN and CDR2 FVKESK. Trimming shortened V by 5 bases and J by 1 base, and 11 bases separated the two germline ends. CDR3 sequence (DNA): TGTGCCAGCAGCGAACTTCCGGGGAACACTGAAGCTTTCTTT. Its translation: CASSELPGNTEAFF.

The rearrangement joins TRBV10-1 to TRBJ1-1; D is unresolved. Germline lookup yields CDR1 WNHNN and CDR2 SYGVQD (reference sequence). Trimming removed 5 bases at V and 1 base at J, with 8 bases between. CDR3 length: 13 amino acids. The CDR3 spells CASSPERNTEAFF. In DNA, the CDR3 is TGCGCCAGCAGTCCGGAGAGGAACACTGAAGCTTTCTTT.